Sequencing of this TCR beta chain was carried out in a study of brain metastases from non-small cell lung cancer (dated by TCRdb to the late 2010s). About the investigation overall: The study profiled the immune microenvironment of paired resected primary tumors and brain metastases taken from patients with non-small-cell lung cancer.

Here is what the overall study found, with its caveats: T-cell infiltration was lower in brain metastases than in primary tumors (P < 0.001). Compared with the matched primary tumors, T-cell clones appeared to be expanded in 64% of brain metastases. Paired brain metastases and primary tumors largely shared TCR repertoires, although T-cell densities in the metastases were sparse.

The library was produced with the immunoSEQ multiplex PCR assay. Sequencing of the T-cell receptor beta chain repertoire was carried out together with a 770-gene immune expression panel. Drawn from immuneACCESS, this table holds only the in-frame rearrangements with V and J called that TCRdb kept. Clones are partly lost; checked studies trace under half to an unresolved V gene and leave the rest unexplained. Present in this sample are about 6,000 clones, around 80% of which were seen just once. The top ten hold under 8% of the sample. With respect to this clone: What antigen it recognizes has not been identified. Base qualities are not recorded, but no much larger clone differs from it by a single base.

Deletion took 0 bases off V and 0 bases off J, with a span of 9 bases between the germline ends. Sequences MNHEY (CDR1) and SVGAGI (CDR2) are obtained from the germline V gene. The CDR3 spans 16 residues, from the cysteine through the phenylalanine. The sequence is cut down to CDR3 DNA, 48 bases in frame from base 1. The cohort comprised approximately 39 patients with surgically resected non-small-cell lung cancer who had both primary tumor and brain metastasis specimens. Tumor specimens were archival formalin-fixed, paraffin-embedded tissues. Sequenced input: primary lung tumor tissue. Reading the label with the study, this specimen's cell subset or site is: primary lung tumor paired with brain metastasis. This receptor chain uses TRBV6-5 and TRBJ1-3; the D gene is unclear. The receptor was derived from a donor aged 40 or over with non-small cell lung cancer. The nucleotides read TGTGCCAGCAGTTACTCCCAGGCTCCCTCTGGAAACACCATATATTTT. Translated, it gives CASSYSQAPSGNTIYF.